The entry that follows covers one T cell receptor (beta chain) sequence. V dropped 0 bases and J dropped 4; count of bases not matched to a gene: 14. Germline V CDR1 and CDR2: WNHNN, SYGVQD (reference sequence). The CDR3 totals 19 residues. This table comes from immunoSEQ multiplex PCR, and its TCRdb copy is limited to in-frame clones, with some not included. The data hold over 110,000 clones, with 85% to 95% observed a single time. The data were taken from a study of cytotoxic CD8 clonotypes in ibrutinib-treated CLL. This sequence joins TRBV10-1 and TRBJ1-5; TRBD1 matches at 8 bases. The TCR was taken from a human donor with chronic lymphocytic leukemia. Here the sequenced sample was PBMCs, taken after 12 months of ibrutinib treatment. The CDR3 loop reads CASSESIGRGRKKNQPQHF. The CDR3 bases are TGCGCCAGCAGTGAGTCGATTGGCAGGGGGCGCAAAAAAAATCAGCCCCAGCATTTT.